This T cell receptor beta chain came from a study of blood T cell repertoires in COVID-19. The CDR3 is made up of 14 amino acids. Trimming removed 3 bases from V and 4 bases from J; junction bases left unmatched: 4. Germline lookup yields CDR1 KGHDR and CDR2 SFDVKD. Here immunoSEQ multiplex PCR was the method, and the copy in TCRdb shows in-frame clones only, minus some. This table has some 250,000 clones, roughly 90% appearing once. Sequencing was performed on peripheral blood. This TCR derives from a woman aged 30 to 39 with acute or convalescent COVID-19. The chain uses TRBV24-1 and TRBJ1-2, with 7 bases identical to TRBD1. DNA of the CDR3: TGTGCCACCAGTGATCAGGGGGTGGGCTATGGCTACACCTTC. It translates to CATSDQGVGYGYTF.